Each of the 20 T cell receptor beta chains below was sequenced from the same sample in a study of Ad26.COV2.S vaccination and SARS-CoV-2 variants. Treatment denoted: some 20 received Ad26.COV2.S at low or high dose, single or two shots; about 5 received placebo; per-sample allocation not given. Day 63 after the first vaccine or placebo injection was the time point for sampling. Using immunoSEQ multiplex PCR, the repertoire was profiled, and TCRdb retains in-frame clones only, with some absent. The table records just over 350,000 clones, approximately 81% of them present only once. This material consisted of peripheral blood, taken in a trial of Ad26.COV2.S vaccine versus placebo. Source of these receptors: a person between 18 and 65 years old who received the Ad26.COV2.S COVID-19 vaccine or a placebo.

CDR3 loop: CASSVAGTDTQYF. The DNA for the CDR3 is TGTGCCAGCAGTGTAGCCGGGACAGATACGCAGTATTTT. The V call is TRBV6-4, the J call TRBJ2-3; D gene ambiguous. V lost 4 bases to trimming and J lost 3 bases, with 8 bases between them. The V gene's germline CDR1 is MRHNA and CDR2 SNTAGT. The CDR3 is 13 residues long.

The rearrangement joins TRBV3-1 (or the pseudogene TRBV3-2) to TRBJ2-1; 10 nucleotides match TRBD2. Germline V lookup: CDR1 LGHDT, CDR2 YNNKEL (reference sequence). The CDR3 spans 16 residues. V shed 3 bases and J 2 bases; nucleotides not matched to a gene: 4. For the CDR3, the DNA is TGTGCCAGCAGCCATCTCCTAGCGGGGGCCTACAATGAGCAGTTCTTC. It encodes CASSHLLAGAYNEQFF.

V is TRBV6-2 or TRBV6-3 and J is TRBJ1-1, with TRBD1 matching 7 bases. Germline assignment: CDR1 MNHEY and CDR2 SVGEGT. This CDR3 spans 18 amino acids. After removal of 5 bases from V and 0 bases from J, the junction contained 15 bases not matched to a gene. The CDR3 reads CASSMLPGTATVNTEAFF. DNA of the CDR3: TGTGCCAGCAGTATGCTCCCCGGGACAGCAACTGTGAACACTGAAGCTTTCTTT.

The chain has TRBV3-1 (or the pseudogene TRBV3-2) and TRBJ2-3; 8 nucleotides align to TRBD2. Losses at the gene ends were 3 bases for V and 5 bases for J; bases not matched to a gene: 13. The germline V gene encodes CDR1 LGHDT and CDR2 YNNKEL (reference sequence). The CDR3 has 17 residues. The CDR3 region has the DNA TGTGCCAGCAGCCAGCCACGGGGGGGGAACCCTCGAGATACGCAGTATTTT. Its protein is CASSQPRGGNPRDTQYF.

This chain connects TRBV10-1 to TRBJ2-5; D perhaps matches TRBD2 (6 bases). CDR3 length equals 15 residues. V dropped 3 bases and J dropped 5 bases, with 16 bases sitting between them. Germline V gene sequence: CDR1 WNHNN, CDR2 SYGVQD (reference sequence). Here the CDR3 reads CASSDFEGGAETQYF. The CDR3 nucleotides are TGCGCCAGCAGTGATTTCGAAGGCGGGGCGGAGACCCAGTACTTC.

The rearrangement joins TRBV7-2 to TRBJ2-2; D gene ambiguous. Germline V lookup: CDR1 SGHTA, CDR2 FQGNSA. The CDR3 sequence is 14 residues long. V was cut by 2 bases and J by 4 bases, with 8 bases left in between. CDR3 DNA sequence: TGTGCCAGCAGCTTATCCCTAGGCACCGGGGAGCTGTTTTTT. Translated: CASSLSLGTGELFF.

This clone appeared a single time. Germline is not matched at one junction end, which may reflect a read error. The genes are TRBV6-5 and TRBJ1-2; 8 bases agree with TRBD1. This CDR3 comprises 13 residues. Looked up from germline, CDR1 is MNHEY and CDR2 is SVGAGI. The CDR3 reads CATLTGENYGYTF. CDR3 coding DNA: TGTGCCACCCTGACAGGGGAGAACTACGGCTACACCTTC.

J is TRBJ1-6 and V is TRBV7-2; no clear D gene. The CDR3 is made up of 15 amino acids. Germline-derived CDR1 and CDR2 are SGHTA and FQGNSA. The V end lost 5 bases, the J end lost 5 bases, and 13 bases lay between the germline ends. This CDR3 is CASSQIPRNNSPLHF. In nucleotides, the CDR3 is TGTGCCAGCAGCCAAATTCCGCGTAATAATTCACCCCTCCACTTT.

The chain employs TRBV9 and TRBJ1-4, with D uncertain. V was cut by 0 bases and J by 13 bases, with 16 bases left in between. Germline CDR1 SGDLS, CDR2 YYNGEE. The CDR3 consists of 14 residues. The chain's CDR3 is CASSVGSRAGGLFF. The CDR3 DNA sequence: TGTGCCAGCAGCGTAGGTAGTAGGGCCGGAGGACTGTTTTTT.

This clone was recorded only once. The rearrangement links TRBV7-8 to TRBJ1-2; D gene unclear. The CDR3 totals 14 residues. The V end was cut by 0 bases, the J end by 7 bases, with 12 bases between. The germline V gene has CDR1 SGHVS and CDR2 FQNEAQ. The CDR3: CASSLAGRYTGYTF. The CDR3, as DNA: TGTGCCAGCAGCTTAGCTGGCAGGTACACTGGCTACACCTTC.

The chain couples TRBV11-2 to TRBJ1-4; D gene ambiguous. From germline, CDR1 is SGHAT and CDR2 FQNNGV. Trimming stripped 5 bases from V and 7 bases from J, with 20 bases between. The CDR3 has 16 residues. This CDR3 is CASSLVWAHSGEKLFF. The CDR3 region has the DNA TGTGCCAGCAGCCTCGTTTGGGCGCATTCTGGTGAAAAACTGTTTTTT.

V is TRBV12-3 or TRBV12-4 and J is TRBJ2-7; D might be TRBD1 or TRBD2, each matching 6 bases. The CDR3 is 13 residues long. V lost 10 bases and J 6 bases, leaving 19 bases between the germline ends. The CDR3, as DNA: TGTGCCACTTCACGGGGGCAGTACCGCGAGCAGTACTTC. Amino acids: CATSRGQYREQYF.

The V and J genes are TRBV28 and TRBJ1-5, with no clear D. This CDR3 has 14 residues. CDR1 and CDR2 (germline): MDHEN, SYDVKM. Trimming removed 3 bases from V and 7 bases from J, with 13 bases in between. The CDR3 sequence: CASSFPGSRQPQHF. CDR3 nucleotides: TGTGCCAGCAGTTTTCCCGGGTCAAGACAGCCCCAGCATTTT.

This sequence joins TRBV28 and TRBJ2-3, with D unclear. Between the trimmed V and J ends, which lost 5 bases and 0 bases, there was a span of 9 bases. Germline V gene data show CDR1 as MDHEN and CDR2 as SYDVKM. The CDR3 loop spans 14 amino acids. The CDR3 coding sequence is TGTGCCAGCAGTCCTGCCCTTAGCACAGATACGCAGTATTTT. The encoded protein is CASSPALSTDTQYF.

This chain joins TRBV5-1 and TRBJ1-4; D is undetermined. The CDR3 totals 14 residues. V dropped 3 bases and J dropped 6 bases, with 12 bases sitting between them. The V gene's germline CDR1 is SGHRS and CDR2 YFSETQ. The CDR3, as DNA: TGCGCCAGCAGCTCAGGTGGAGGCGATGAAAAACTGTTTTTT. Protein product: CASSSGGGDEKLFF.

The chain recombines TRBV5-1 with TRBJ2-1; D assignment may be TRBD1 or TRBD2 (5 bases each). CDR1 is SGHRS and CDR2 is YFSETQ in the germline V gene. Trimming took 4 bases from V and 13 from J, leaving 30 bases between them. This CDR3 is 17 amino acids long. The CDR3 DNA reads as TGCGCCAGCAGCGAAAACCCGGGACGGAGTTCGACTAACCGCCAGTTCTTC. Its translation: CASSENPGRSSTNRQFF.

The CDR3 DNA follows: TGTGCCAGCAGTTCCGGGACAGGGACCGCCTACGAGCAGTACTTC. It translates to CASSSGTGTAYEQYF. The chain carries TRBV27 and TRBJ2-7; 9 bases fit TRBD1. The CDR3 sequence is 15 residues long. V dropped 4 bases and J dropped 2; count of bases not matched to a gene: 6. Germline loops: CDR1 MNHEY, CDR2 SMNVEV (reference sequence).

This clone was seen just once. This chain connects TRBV27 to TRBJ2-5; 7 bases agree with TRBD1. Trimming cost V 1 base and J 2 bases; bases outside gene matches: 1. The CDR3 extends over 14 amino acids. Germline V CDR1 and CDR2: MNHEY, SMNVEV (reference sequence). The CDR3 nucleotides read TGTGCCAGCAGTTTATTGGGACAGCAAGAGACCCAGTACTTC. It yields the protein CASSLLGQQETQYF.

The chain couples TRBV2 to TRBJ2-1; maybe TRBD2 (6 bases). CDR1 is SNHLY, CDR2 FYNNEI, per germline. Trimming removed 7 bases at V and 7 bases at J, with 20 bases between. The CDR3 loop spans 15 amino acids. The CDR3 bases are TGTGCCAGCATTCCGCAGGGTGGAGGGGAAAATGAGCAGTTCTTC. This encodes CASIPQGGGENEQFF.

The J gene is TRBJ2-5, the V gene TRBV5-6; D may correspond to TRBD1 or TRBD2 (6 bases each). In germline, CDR1 is SGHDT, CDR2 YYEEEE. The CDR3 extends over 16 amino acids. V was cut by 0 bases and J by 4 bases, with 16 bases left in between. CDR3 coding DNA: TGTGCCAGCAGCTTGGCGGGCCGGGGGCCTCTAGAGACCCAGTACTTC. As protein: CASSLAGRGPLETQYF.